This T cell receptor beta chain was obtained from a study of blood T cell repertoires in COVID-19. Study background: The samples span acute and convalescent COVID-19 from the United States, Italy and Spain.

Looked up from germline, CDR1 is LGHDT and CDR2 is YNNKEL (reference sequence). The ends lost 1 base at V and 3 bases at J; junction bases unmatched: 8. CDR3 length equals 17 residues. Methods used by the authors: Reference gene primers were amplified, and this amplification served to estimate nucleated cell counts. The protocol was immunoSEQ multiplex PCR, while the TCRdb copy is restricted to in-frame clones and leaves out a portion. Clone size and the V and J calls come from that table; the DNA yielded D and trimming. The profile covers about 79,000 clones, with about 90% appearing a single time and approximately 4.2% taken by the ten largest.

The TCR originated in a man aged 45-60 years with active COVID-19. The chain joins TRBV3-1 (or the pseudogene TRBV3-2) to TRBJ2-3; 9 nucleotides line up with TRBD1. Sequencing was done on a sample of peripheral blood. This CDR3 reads CASSQAGTGFGTDTQYF. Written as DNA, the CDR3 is TGTGCCAGCAGCCAAGCCGGGACAGGGTTTGGTACAGATACGCAGTATTTT.